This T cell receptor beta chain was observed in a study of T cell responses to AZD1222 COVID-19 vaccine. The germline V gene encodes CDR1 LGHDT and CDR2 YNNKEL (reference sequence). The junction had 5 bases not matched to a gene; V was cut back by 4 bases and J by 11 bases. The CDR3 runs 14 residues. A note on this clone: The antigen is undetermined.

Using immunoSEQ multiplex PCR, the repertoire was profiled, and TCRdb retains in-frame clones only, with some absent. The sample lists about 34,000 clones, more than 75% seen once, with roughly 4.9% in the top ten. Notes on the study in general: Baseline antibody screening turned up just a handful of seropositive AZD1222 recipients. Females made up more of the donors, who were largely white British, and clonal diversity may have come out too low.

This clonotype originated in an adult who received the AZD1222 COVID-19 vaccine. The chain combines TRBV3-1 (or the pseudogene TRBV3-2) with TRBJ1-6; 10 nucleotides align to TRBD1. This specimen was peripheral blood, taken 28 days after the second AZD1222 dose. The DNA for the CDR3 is TGTGCCAGCAGCCTGGGACAGGGGCAAACACCCCTCCACTTT. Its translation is CASSLGQGQTPLHF.